Listed below are T cell receptor beta chains from one sample, sequenced in a study of T-cell reconstitution after alpha-beta-depleted transplantation in children. MiXCR was run by TCRdb on the PCR reads, yielding one entry per CDR3 protein. The table includes around 130,000 distinct CDR3 sequences, about a tenth detected once. The source material was PBMCs, mostly from graft donor cells, sampled 180 days after TCRalphabeta/CD19-depleted stem cell transplant. The origin of the receptors is a girl in the first two years of life who had a stem cell transplant for combined immunodeficiency, so the T cells may come from the graft donor. Both conserved end residues are part of each CDR3. Expanded clones are given a class, and other clones once, few, many or no size at all.

>few|TRBJ2-1|TRBV20-1
CSAIHSGRRSYNEQFF
>few|TRBJ2-1|TRBV18
CASSEGTSYNEQFF
>-|TRBJ2-1|TRBV24-1
CATSDLLYNEQFF
>-|TRBJ1-1|TRBV12-3/TRBV12-4
CASSTTSSNTEAFF
>-|TRBJ2-1|TRBV7-8
CASSSAVYNEQFF
>-|TRBJ2-7|TRBV28
CASSFPGDRYEQYF
>few|TRBJ2-1|TRBV7-8
CASSSDGRTYNEQFF
>-|TRBJ1-5|TRBV20-1
CSALRDIRGQPQHF
>once|TRBJ2-7|TRBV15
CATSRRVVGEQYF
>few|TRBJ1-3|TRBV7-8
CASSLLWGRGSNTIYF
>few|TRBJ2-5|TRBV5-1
CASRQGGSETQYF
>few|TRBJ2-5|TRBV11-2
CASSIGSAQETQYF
>few|TRBJ2-1|TRBV6-5
CASSYSRQSFSYNEQFF
>-|TRBJ2-5|TRBV12-3/TRBV12-4
CASSWWGQETQYF
>-|TRBJ2-5|TRBV7-8
CASRGPQESQETQYF
>few|TRBJ2-5|TRBV10-3
CASWDTLRTQYF
>-|TRBJ1-5|TRBV5-6
CASSSGTGRVNQPQHF
>-|TRBJ2-7|TRBV29-1
CSVEVRGIVYEQYF
>many|TRBJ1-5|TRBV20-1
CSAERDRYQPQHF
>few|TRBJ2-2|TRBV20-1
CSATGQGGTGELFF
>few|TRBJ2-7|TRBV2
CASLNRVYRGPYEQYF
>-|TRBJ2-2|TRBV11-1
CASSLGTGSNTGELFF
>-|TRBJ2-7|TRBV20-1
CSARDLRAGGRPYEQYF
>few|TRBJ2-7|TRBV7-3
CASSLRGGPSYEQYF
>few|TRBJ1-4|TRBV5-5
CASSLNSGRSNEKLFF
>-|TRBJ2-1|TRBV20-1
CSARDMRGSNRDEQFF
>-|TRBJ1-2|TRBV7-8
CASSLARAYGYTF
>few|TRBJ2-3|TRBV7-3
CASSLTGGGKTDTQYF
>few|TRBJ2-7|TRBV5-1
CASSFSPGLDSYEQYF
>many|TRBJ2-1|TRBV25-1
CASGGTAGEQFF